What follows are 18 T cell receptor beta chains derived from one specimen sequenced in a study of siplizumab effects on memory and regulatory T cells. Profiled with immunoSEQ multiplex PCR; TCRdb holds only in-frame clones, not every one. This table has some 97,000 clones, roughly 94% appearing once. The sequenced sample consisted of Tregs sorted from blood. These receptors came from a human donor in good health.

The chain employs TRBV11-2 and TRBJ2-5; TRBD2 aligns across 11 bases. After removal of 5 bases from V and 1 base from J, the junction contained 3 bases not matched to a gene. This CDR3 spans 15 amino acids. CDR1 and CDR2 (germline): SGHAT, FQNNGV. CDR3 sequence: CASSRGLAAQETQYF. CDR3 nucleotide sequence: TGTGCCAGCAGCCGGGGACTAGCGGCCCAAGAGACCCAGTACTTC. Drawing the rest from reference TRBV11-2 and TRBJ2-5, the complete variable domain is EAGVAQSPRYKIIEKRQSVAFWCNPISGHATLYWYQQILGQGPKLLIQFQNNGVVDDSQLPKDRFSAERLKGVDSTLKIQPAKLEDSAVYLCASSRGLAAQETQYFGPGTRLLVL.

The V call is TRBV2, the J call TRBJ1-2; TRBD1 agrees at 11 bases. The ends lost 2 bases at V and 6 bases at J; junction bases unmatched: 5. The germline gives CDR1 SNHLY, CDR2 FYNNEI. This CDR3 contains 15 residues. The CDR3 loop reads CASSETRGQGDGYTF. In nucleotides, the CDR3 is TGTGCCAGCAGTGAAACCCGGGGACAGGGGGATGGCTACACCTTC.

This clone was picked up a small number of times. The genes are TRBV28 and TRBJ2-4, with D unclear. The length of the CDR3 is 15 residues. Germline CDR1 MDHEN, CDR2 SYDVKM. V was trimmed by 5 bases and J by 0 bases, leaving 11 bases between them. DNA of the CDR3: TGTGCCAGCAGTGTAATGAGTCTAGCCAAAAACATTCAGTACTTC. Amino acid sequence: CASSVMSLAKNIQYF.

Concerning this clone itself: Relative to the germline gene, one junction end is altered; a read error may explain this. This chain uses TRBV7-7 with TRBJ2-1; no clear D gene. CDR3 length: 13 amino acids. Germline CDR1 reads SSHAT; CDR2 reads FNYEAQ (reference sequence). The CDR3 nucleotides are TGTGCTAGCAGCTTAGCCAGCTACAATGAGCAGTTCTTC. Translation gives CASSLASYNEQFF.

This chain joins TRBV28 and TRBJ1-2; 7 nucleotides match TRBD1. J was trimmed by 8 bases and V by 6 bases; bases with no gene match: 6. CDR3 size: 12 residues. In germline, CDR1 is MDHEN, CDR2 SYDVKM. The CDR3 region has the DNA TGTGCCAGCAGGGACCTGGGACAGGGCTACACCTTC. Its protein is CASRDLGQGYTF.

Only one count was recorded for this clone. The genes are TRBV6-1 and TRBJ2-1; either TRBD1 or TRBD2 may fit D (5 bases each). The germline gives CDR1 MNHNS, CDR2 SASEGT. V was trimmed by 1 base and J by 4 bases, leaving 14 bases between them. This CDR3 contains 16 residues. This chain's CDR3 is CASSEGGYPRYNEQFF. The CDR3 bases are TGTGCCAGCAGTGAAGGGGGGTACCCTAGGTACAATGAGCAGTTCTTC.

This clone has a handful of counts. V and J are TRBV29-1 and TRBJ2-2; 7 nucleotides align to TRBD2. J lost 4 bases, V lost 7 bases, and 15 bases had no gene match. CDR3 length: 16 amino acids. Per germline, CDR1 SQVTM and CDR2 ANQGSEA. The CDR3 region is CSAATGTTPTTGELFF. CDR3 coding DNA: TGCAGCGCTGCGACCGGGACTACACCTACCACCGGGGAGCTGTTTTTT.

The chain has TRBV19 and TRBJ1-5; 11 nucleotides agree with TRBD1. This CDR3 is built from 13 residues. Germline V gene lookup returns CDR1 LNHDA and CDR2 SQIVND (reference sequence). V was pared by 6 bases and J by 7 bases, with 2 bases of the junction left unmatched. CDR3 sequence (DNA): TGTGCCAGTAGCAGGACAGGGGGCCAGCCCCAGCATTTT. Protein: CASSRTGGQPQHF.

The chain couples TRBV6-6 to TRBJ1-2, with D perhaps TRBD1 (6 bases). The CDR3 contains 13 residues. In germline, CDR1 is MNHNY, CDR2 SVGAGI (reference sequence). Trimming left V 4 bases short and J 1 base short, with 7 bases between. CDR3 in DNA: TGTGCCAGCAGTTTACAGGGTAACTATGGCTACACCTTC. As protein: CASSLQGNYGYTF.

About this clone itself: At one boundary the junction diverges from the germline segment, which might be a read error. The J gene is TRBJ2-5, the V gene TRBV7-7; 10 bases align to TRBD2. Germline-derived CDR1 and CDR2 are SSHAT and FNYEAQ (reference sequence). The CDR3 runs 17 residues. The CDR3: CASSPLKLAGMVETQYF. Here the CDR3 DNA reads TGTGCTAGCAGCCCGCTTAAACTAGCGGGAATGGTTGAGACCCAGTACTTC.

The chain combines TRBV28 with TRBJ2-1; D is unclear. This CDR3 has 12 residues. Looked up from germline, CDR1 is MDHEN and CDR2 is SYDVKM. The V end lost 6 bases, the J end lost 6 bases, and 9 bases lay between the germline ends. CDR3 region: CASSHIPNEQFF. The DNA of the CDR3 is TGTGCCAGCAGCCACATCCCCAATGAGCAGTTCTTC.

The chain combines TRBV19 with TRBJ1-1; no clear D gene. V shed 1 base and J shed 7 bases, with 10 bases lying between them. The CDR3 totals 13 residues. CDR1 is LNHDA, CDR2 SQIVND, per germline (reference sequence). CDR3 loop: CASSIGLDYEAFF. For the CDR3, the DNA is TGTGCCAGTAGTATAGGCCTGGACTATGAAGCTTTCTTT.

The chain uses TRBV6-5 and TRBJ2-5; D perhaps matches TRBD1 (6 bases). The last part of the DNA fits TRBJ2-7 better; the J call may be wrong. Germline V lookup: CDR1 MNHEY, CDR2 SVGAGI. The CDR3 contains 13 residues. As DNA, the CDR3 is TGTGCCAGCAGACAGGGTCGGTCCTACGAGCAGTACTTC. The encoded protein is CASRQGRSYEQYF.

The J gene is TRBJ1-4, the V gene TRBV7-8; D possibly corresponds to TRBD1 (6 bases). CDR3 length: 14 residues. The germline V and J ends were trimmed by 5 bases and 4 bases, with 11 bases remaining between them. Germline V CDR1 and CDR2: SGHVS, FQNEAQ. CDR3 in amino acids: CASSLTGSNEKLFF. CDR3 coding DNA: TGTGCCAGCAGCCTAACAGGGAGTAATGAAAAACTGTTTTTT.

The chain employs TRBV15 and TRBJ2-4; the D gene is possibly TRBD2 (5 bases). The CDR3 is made up of 14 amino acids. Germline CDR1 is LNHNV and CDR2 is YYDKDF (reference sequence). V shed 5 bases and J shed 5 bases, with 13 bases lying between them. CDR3 sequence (DNA): TGTGCCACCAGCTATCCCAGGAGGCAAAACATTCAGTACTTC. It yields the protein CATSYPRRQNIQYF.

The chain joins TRBV18 to TRBJ2-7; no definite D call. The V and J ends lost 5 bases and 4 bases respectively, with 12 bases between them. CDR3 length equals 13 residues. Germline CDR1 reads KGHSH; CDR2 reads LQKENI. CDR3 sequence: CASSSGSPYEQYF. For the CDR3, the DNA is TGTGCCAGCTCATCTGGATCCCCGTACGAGCAGTACTTC.

The chain employs TRBV6-8 and TRBJ1-6, with D maybe TRBD1 (5 bases). This CDR3 contains 15 residues. Germline V gene data show CDR1 as MNHGY and CDR2 as SAAAGT. Trimming removed 6 bases at V and 7 bases at J, with 16 bases between. The CDR3 loop reads CASRPGTSVNSPLHF. The CDR3 DNA reads TGTGCCAGCAGGCCCGGGACCTCGGTAAATTCACCCCTCCACTTT.

J is TRBJ2-2 and V is TRBV18; a possible D gene is TRBD2 (6 bases). Germline V gene data show CDR1 as KGHSH and CDR2 as LQKENI. This CDR3 region has 17 residues. V lost 4 bases to trimming and J lost 3 bases, with 18 bases between them. CDR3 sequence (DNA): TGTGCCAGCTCACATACGGCGGTCGGGAGATACACCGGGGAGCTGTTTTTT. Its translation: CASSHTAVGRYTGELFF.